What follows are 12 T cell receptor beta chains derived from one specimen sequenced in a study of cytomegalovirus exposure and HLA in healthy donors. Both 60 Vbeta primers and 13 Jbeta primers went into the PCR. Sequencing used immunoSEQ multiplex PCR; TCRdb keeps in-frame clones, though not all of them. The sample holds about 160,000 clones. Sequencing input: PBMCs. The receptors come from a woman aged 60-70 years in good health and CMV-seronegative.

V gene TRBV4-3 combines with J gene TRBJ2-3; 10 nucleotides agree with TRBD2. The V and J ends lost 0 bases and 5 bases, in that order; junction bases with no gene match: 8. Per germline, CDR1 LGHNA and CDR2 YSLEER. CDR3 length equals 17 residues. This CDR3 reads CASSQDGTSAPEDTQYF. CDR3 in DNA: TGCGCCAGCAGCCAAGATGGGACTAGCGCTCCAGAAGATACGCAGTATTTT.

The J gene is TRBJ2-3, the V gene TRBV7-3; 9 bases fit TRBD2. Germline V CDR1 and CDR2: SGHTA, FQGTGA. The CDR3 extends over 13 amino acids. Unmatched junction bases numbered 1, after V lost 5 bases and J lost 4 bases. The DNA for the CDR3 is TGTGCCAGCAGCAGACTAGCGGCAGATACGCAGTATTTT. Amino acid sequence: CASSRLAADTQYF.

The chain carries TRBV12-2 and TRBJ2-5; whether TRBD2, the table's D call, matches the DNA was not checked. TRBV12-2 is recorded as a pseudogene. The CDR3 loop spans 17 amino acids. The CDR3 sequence is CASRLAICGRFQETQYF. CDR3 DNA: TGTGCAAGTCGCTTAGCGATCTGCGGTAGGTTTCAAGAGACCCAGTACTTC.

The chain couples TRBV27 to TRBJ1-5; 10 nucleotides line up with TRBD1. This CDR3 spans 16 amino acids. Germline V gene data show CDR1 as MNHEY and CDR2 as SMNVEV (reference sequence). With V trimmed by 7 bases and J by 0 bases, 6 bases remained unmatched. The CDR3 protein is CASNPGTGVSNQPQHF. In nucleotides, the CDR3 is TGTGCCAGCAATCCCGGGACAGGGGTTAGCAATCAGCCCCAGCATTTT.

The chain recombines TRBV7-2 with TRBJ2-7, with TRBD1 matching over 7 bases. V lost 5 bases and J lost 2; bases outside the gene matches: 6. The CDR3 extends over 14 amino acids. Germline V CDR1 and CDR2: SGHTA, FQGNSA. This CDR3 is CASSRWTGPYEQYF. The CDR3, as DNA: TGTGCCAGCAGCCGGTGGACAGGTCCCTACGAGCAGTACTTC.

V usage is TRBV15 and J usage is TRBJ2-3; 10 nucleotides line up with TRBD2. This CDR3 region has 14 residues. Trimming cost V 4 bases and J 5 bases; bases outside gene matches: 3. The germline V gene encodes CDR1 LNHNV and CDR2 YYDKDF (reference sequence). The chain's CDR3 is CATSMPSGGDTQYF. CDR3 nucleotides: TGTGCCACCAGCATGCCTAGCGGGGGAGATACGCAGTATTTT.

V is TRBV4-3 and J is TRBJ1-1, with TRBD1 matching over 8 bases. This CDR3 comprises 17 residues. Germline values: CDR1 LGHNA, CDR2 YSLEER. V dropped 1 base and J dropped 2; count of bases not matched to a gene: 9. CDR3 residues: CASSQGRTGNGNTEAFF. The CDR3 nucleotides read TGCGCCAGCAGCCAAGGACGGACAGGGAACGGCAACACTGAAGCTTTCTTT.

This chain uses TRBV7-9 with TRBJ1-4, with D possibly being TRBD1 (6 bases). This CDR3 region has 16 residues. The germline V gene encodes CDR1 SEHNR and CDR2 FQNEAQ (reference sequence). Trimming pared 2 bases from V and 8 bases from J, leaving 18 bases between. The CDR3 is CASSLQGRVGREKLFF. CDR3 DNA sequence: TGTGCCAGCAGCTTACAGGGGCGAGTGGGGAGAGAAAAACTGTTTTTT.

The chain has TRBV2 and TRBJ1-5; D gene ambiguous. This CDR3 contains 13 residues. Deletions cut 4 bases from V and 6 bases from J, with 10 bases between. Germline V CDR1 and CDR2: SNHLY, FYNNEI. The CDR3 DNA follows: TGTGCCAGCAGTGGAGACAACGGTCAGCCCCAGCATTTT. Translated, it gives CASSGDNGQPQHF.

The chain has TRBV7-2 and TRBJ2-3, with D tentatively TRBD1 (5 bases). CDR1 is SGHTA and CDR2 is FQGNSA in the germline V gene. Trimming took 1 base from V and 2 from J, leaving 10 bases between them. There are 15 residues in the CDR3. CDR3 DNA: TGTGCCAGCAGCTTAGGACAGATACTCACAGATACGCAGTATTTT. This translates into CASSLGQILTDTQYF.

The V call is TRBV7-9, the J call TRBJ2-3, with 7 bases that match TRBD2. Germline V gene lookup returns CDR1 SEHNR and CDR2 FQNEAQ (reference sequence). The CDR3 is made up of 14 amino acids. Germline trimming cut 3 bases from V and 6 bases from J; bases unmatched to any gene: 6. Here the CDR3 reads CASSFAGDADTQYF. CDR3 bases: TGTGCCAGCAGCTTTGCGGGAGATGCGGATACGCAGTATTTT.

This CDR3 reads CASSLITTEAFF. DNA of the CDR3: TGTGCCAGCAGCTTAATTACAACAGAAGCTTTCTTT. The V and J genes are TRBV7-2 and TRBJ1-1; D remains ambiguous. Germline loops: CDR1 SGHTA, CDR2 FQGNSA. The length of the CDR3 is 12 residues. V was shortened by 2 bases and J by 8 bases, with 9 bases between the two germline ends.